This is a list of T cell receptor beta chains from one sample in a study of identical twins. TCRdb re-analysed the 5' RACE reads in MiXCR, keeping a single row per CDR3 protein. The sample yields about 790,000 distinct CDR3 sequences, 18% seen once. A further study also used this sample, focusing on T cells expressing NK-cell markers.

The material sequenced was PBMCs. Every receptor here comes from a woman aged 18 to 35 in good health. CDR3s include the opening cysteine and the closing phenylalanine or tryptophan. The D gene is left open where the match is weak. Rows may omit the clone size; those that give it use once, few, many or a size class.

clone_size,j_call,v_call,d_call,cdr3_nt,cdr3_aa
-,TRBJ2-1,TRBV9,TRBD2,TGTGCCAGCAGTGTCTCCCGGCGGGAGGCCTACAATGAGCAGTTCTTC,CASSVSRREAYNEQFF
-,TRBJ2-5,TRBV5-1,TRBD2,TGCGCCAGCAGCTTGTCCCTACCGGGACTAGCGGGATGGAAGACCCAGTACTTC,CASSLSLPGLAGWKTQYF
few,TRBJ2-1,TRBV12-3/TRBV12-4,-,TGTGCCACCGAGAGTGGTTTTTACAATGAGCAGTTCTTC,CATESGFYNEQFF
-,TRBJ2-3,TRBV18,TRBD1,TGTGCCAGCTCACGGCAGGGGGTCGTCGACACAGATACGCAGTATTTT,CASSRQGVVDTDTQYF
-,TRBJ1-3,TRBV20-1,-,TGCAGTGCCCCGACAGCTGGAAACACCATATATTTT,CSAPTAGNTIYF
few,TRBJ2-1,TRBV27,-,TGTGCCAGCAGTTTATATGTTGCGACGGACGTGTACAATGAGCAGTTCTTC,CASSLYVATDVYNEQFF
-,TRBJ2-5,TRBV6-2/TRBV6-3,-,TGTGCCAGCAGTTACAATCGGGTTTCAGAGACCCAGTACTTC,CASSYNRVSETQYF
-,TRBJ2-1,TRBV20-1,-,TGCAGTGCTAGAGATGGGCTACCCTCCAATGAGCAGTTCTTC,CSARDGLPSNEQFF
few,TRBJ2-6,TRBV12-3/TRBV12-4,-,TGTGCCAGCAGTTTCCTAACACGGGTTGGGGCCAACGTCCTGACTTTC,CASSFLTRVGANVLTF
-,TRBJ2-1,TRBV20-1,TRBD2,TGCAGTGCTCCCCCCAGCGGGAGAGGGTCCTACAATGAGCAGTTCTTC,CSAPPSGRGSYNEQFF
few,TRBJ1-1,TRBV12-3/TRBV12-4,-,TGTGCCAGCAGCGGACGGTCCACTGAAGCTTTCTTT,CASSGRSTEAFF
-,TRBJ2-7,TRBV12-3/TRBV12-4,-,TGTGCCAGCAGTTTGTACGGGGAAAACTCCTACGAGCAGTACTTC,CASSLYGENSYEQYF
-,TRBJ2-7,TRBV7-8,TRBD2,TGTGCCAGCAGCTACACGACTAGCGGCTACGAGCAGTACTTC,CASSYTTSGYEQYF
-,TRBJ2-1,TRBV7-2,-,TGTGCCAGCAGCTTACCCGGGACCTACAATGAGCAGTTCTTC,CASSLPGTYNEQFF
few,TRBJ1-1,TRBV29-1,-,TGCAGCGTTGGGACACGGAACACTGAAGCTTTCTTT,CSVGTRNTEAFF
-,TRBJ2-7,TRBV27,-,TGTGCCAGCAGCCGCGCGGGAACCTTATACGAGCAGTACTTC,CASSRAGTLYEQYF
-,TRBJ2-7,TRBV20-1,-,TGCAGTGCTAGGGACTTCTCACTCTCCTACGAGCAGTACTTC,CSARDFSLSYEQYF
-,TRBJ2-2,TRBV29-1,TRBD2,TGCAGCGTCGGGTCATCTCACGGGGGGGTGGCCGGGGAGCTGTTTTTT,CSVGSSHGGVAGELFF
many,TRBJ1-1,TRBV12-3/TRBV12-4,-,TGTGCCAGCAGTGGGCCTGAAGCTTTCTTT,CASSGPEAFF
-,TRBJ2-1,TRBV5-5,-,TGTGCCAGCAGCCAGCAAGGAGGTCCGTACAATGAGCAGTTCTTC,CASSQQGGPYNEQFF
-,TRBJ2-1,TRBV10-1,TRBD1,TGCGCCAGCAGGGCGGACAGGTACCTCGGAGAGCAGTTCTTC,CASRADRYLGEQFF
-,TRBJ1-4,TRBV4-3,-,TGCGCCAGCAGCCAAGAGGAGAGGGCCTCCCAGCTGTTTTTT,CASSQEERASQLFF
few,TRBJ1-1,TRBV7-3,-,TGTGCCAGCAGCTTAGGGACACCCAACACTGAAGCTTTCTTT,CASSLGTPNTEAFF
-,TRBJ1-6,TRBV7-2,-,TGTGCCAGCAACGAAGGGGGATCACCCCTCCACTTT,CASNEGGSPLHF
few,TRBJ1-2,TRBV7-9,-,TGTGCCAGCAGCCAAAACAGGGACCCGGGTGGCTACACCTTC,CASSQNRDPGGYTF
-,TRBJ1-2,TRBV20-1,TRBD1,TGCAGTGCCCTCGGACAGGGCCGTGGCTACACCTTC,CSALGQGRGYTF